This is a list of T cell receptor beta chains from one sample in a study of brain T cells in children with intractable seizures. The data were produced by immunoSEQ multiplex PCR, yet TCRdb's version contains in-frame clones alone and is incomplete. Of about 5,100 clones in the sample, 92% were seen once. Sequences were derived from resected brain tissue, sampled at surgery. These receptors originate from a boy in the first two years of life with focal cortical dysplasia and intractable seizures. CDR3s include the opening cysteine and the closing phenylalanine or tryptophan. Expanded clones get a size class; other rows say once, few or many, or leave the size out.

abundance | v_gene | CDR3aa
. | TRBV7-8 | CASSPKVWFNEQFF
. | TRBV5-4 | CASSGRGTNEKLFF
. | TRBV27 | CATRSYYGYTF
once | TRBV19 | CASSMGRHSPLHF
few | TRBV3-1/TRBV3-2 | CASSQVGRNTGELFF
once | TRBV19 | CASSIGRGNEQFF
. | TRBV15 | CATSRAGAGANVLTF
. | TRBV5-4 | CASSLSQLGQETQYF
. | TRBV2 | CASIRDYLNSPLHF
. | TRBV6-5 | CASSRTGTYEQYF
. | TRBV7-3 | CASSWTGNTGELFF
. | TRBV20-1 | CSASHQETQYF
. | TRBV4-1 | CASRLGGETGELFF
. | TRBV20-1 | CSASGPRPYYEQYF
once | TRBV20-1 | CSAREDEKLFF
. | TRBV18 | CASSPDRGMSDTQYF
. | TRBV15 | CATSSLNWGVYEQYF
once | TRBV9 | CASSFHRNSGANVLTF
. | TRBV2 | CASSDRGGHQNYGYTF
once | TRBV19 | CASRPTARVANYGYTF
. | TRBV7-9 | CASSTGTDNEQFF
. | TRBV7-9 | CASSFPNEKLFF
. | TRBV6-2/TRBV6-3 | CASSYSSSYEQYF
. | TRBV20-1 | CSASVVITDTQYF
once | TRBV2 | CASRGPGLGKETQYF
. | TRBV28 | CASSLERETDTQYF
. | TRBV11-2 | CASSLRSPGQGPYEQYF
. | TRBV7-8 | CASSLARADTQYF
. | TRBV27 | CASSSGLGGDQPQHF
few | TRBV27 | CASSSIGLAGGLYRDTQYF
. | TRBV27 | CASSLREGQPQHF
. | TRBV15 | CATSRKLARETQYF
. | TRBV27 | CASSLSGLPGTDTQYF
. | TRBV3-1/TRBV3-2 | CASSPRAATTEAFF
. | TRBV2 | CASSEMGSRAMNTEAFF
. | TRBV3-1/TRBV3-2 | CASSQDKGRGYNEQFF
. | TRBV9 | CASSVGWDERTQYF
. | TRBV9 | CASSPGTSDYEQYF
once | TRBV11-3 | CASSLTRGTDTQYF
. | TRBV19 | CASSILGGNGYTF
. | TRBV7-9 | CASSLGGDRGNEQFF
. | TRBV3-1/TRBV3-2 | CASSASGSSYNEQFF
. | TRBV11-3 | CASSLGYPTGADTQYF
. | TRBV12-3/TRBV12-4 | CASSRTSFAQYF